This is a list of T cell receptor beta chains from one sample in a study of cytomegalovirus exposure and HLA in healthy donors. Sequencing used immunoSEQ multiplex PCR; TCRdb keeps in-frame clones, though not all of them. The sample consists of fewer than 200,000 clones, 65% to 85% of them appearing once. The specimen sequenced was PBMCs. Source of these receptors: a female donor in good health and CMV-seronegative. The CDR3 runs from the conserved cysteine through the conserved F or W. Fields, in order: CDR3 length, J gene, V gene, D gene, clone size, CDR3 DNA, CDR3 protein. A D gene is named only where the DNA matches it firmly. For some rows the clone size is stated as once, few or many, or as a class when expanded; others skip it.

14,TRBJ1-2,TRBV19,.,.,TGTGCCAGTACCCGGGGAGGGTCGGGCTATGGCTACACCTTC,CASTRGGSGYGYTF
14,TRBJ2-1,TRBV30,TRBD1,once,TGTGCCTGGACAGGGGGATGGGACAACAATGAGCAGTTCTTC,CAWTGGWDNNEQFF
16,TRBJ2-1,TRBV2,TRBD1,.,TGTGCCAGCAGTGGGTATGGGACAGGGTTAGGCAATGAGCAGTTCTTC,CASSGYGTGLGNEQFF
15,TRBJ2-2,TRBV7-9,.,.,TGTGCCAGCAGTTCGAGAACAGTCAACACCGGGGAGCTGTTTTTT,CASSSRTVNTGELFF
14,TRBJ1-2,TRBV5-4,.,.,TGTGCCAGCAGCTCAGGGTTCGGAAACTATGGCTACACCTTC,CASSSGFGNYGYTF
15,TRBJ2-7,TRBV7-6,TRBD1,.,TGTGCCAGCAGTTCCAGGACAGGGGGCATATACGAGCAGTACTTC,CASSSRTGGIYEQYF
15,TRBJ2-3,TRBV9,.,.,TGTGCCAGCAGCGTAGCTACCCGGGTTCCGGATACGCAGTATTTT,CASSVATRVPDTQYF
15,TRBJ2-1,TRBV19,TRBD2,.,TGTGCCAGTAGTACCCGGGAGGGGGTTATGGATGAGCAGTTCTTC,CASSTREGVMDEQFF
14,TRBJ1-5,TRBV27,.,.,TGTGCCAGCAGTCTAACAGGCCCCAATCAGCCCCAGCATTTT,CASSLTGPNQPQHF
14,TRBJ2-7,TRBV11-2,.,.,TGTGCCAGCAGCTCTAGTGGCTTGCTCTACGAGCAGTACTTC,CASSSSGLLYEQYF
15,TRBJ1-5,TRBV7-6,.,.,TGTGCCAGCAGCGAAGAGGCAGGGTCGGATCAGCCCCAGCATTTT,CASSEEAGSDQPQHF
16,TRBJ1-6,TRBV27,.,once,TGTGCCAGCAGTTTATACGAGGACAGTACCAATTCACCCCTCCACTTT,CASSLYEDSTNSPLHF
16,TRBJ1-5,TRBV28,.,.,TGTGCCAGCAGTTTACTGGGGGGATATAGCAATCAGCCCCAGCATTTT,CASSLLGGYSNQPQHF
14,TRBJ2-7,TRBV28,.,.,TGTGCCAGCAGTTTTACGGGGACAATTTTCAAGCAGTACTTC,CASSFTGTIFKQYF
18,TRBJ2-7,TRBV5-1,.,.,TGCGCCAGCAGCCCGGGCGTAAATAACCGGGACACCTCCTACGAGCAGTACTTC,CASSPGVNNRDTSYEQYF
15,TRBJ2-3,TRBV10-1,.,few,TGCGCCAGCAGTCCGCCGGGACAAGATTCAAATACGCAGTATTTT,CASSPPGQDSNTQYF
13,TRBJ2-7,TRBV4-3,.,.,TGCGCCAGCAGCCAGGGTCCTAGGGGCGAGCAGTACTTC,CASSQGPRGEQYF
17,TRBJ2-2,TRBV4-1,.,.,TGCGCCAGCAGCCCTCACCGGGACTTGTTAAACACCGGGGAGCTGTTTTTT,CASSPHRDLLNTGELFF
16,TRBJ2-2,TRBV11-2,TRBD2,.,TGTGCCAGCAGCTTCCCTAGCGGGAGGGGAACCGGGGAGCTGTTTTTT,CASSFPSGRGTGELFF
13,TRBJ1-4,TRBV5-1,.,.,TGCGCCAGCAGCTTGGACTCGTATGAAAAACTGTTTTTT,CASSLDSYEKLFF
15,TRBJ2-1,TRBV5-7,.,once,TGTGCCAGCAGCTTAGAACTCCACGAGGTCCATGAGCAGTTCTTC,CASSLELHEVHEQFF
15,TRBJ2-6,TRBV5-4,.,.,TGTGCCAGCAGCCAGGCAGGGCTTGGGGCCAACGTCCTGACTTTC,CASSQAGLGANVLTF
15,TRBJ2-3,TRBV7-9,TRBD1,once,TGTGCCAGCAACCACAGGGGGCCAAGCACAGATACGCAGTATTTT,CASNHRGPSTDTQYF
15,TRBJ1-6,TRBV29-1,.,.,TGCAGCGTTCGGTTAGAGGGAAGGAATAATTCACCCCTCCACTTT,CSVRLEGRNNSPLHF
14,TRBJ2-7,TRBV4-3,.,.,TGCGCCAGCAGCCAAAGCCCCTCCTCCTACGAGCAGTACTTC,CASSQSPSSYEQYF
15,TRBJ1-1,TRBV5-1,TRBD1,few,TGCGCCAGCAGCTTGTTACAGGGGAGGAACACTGAAGCTTTCTTT,CASSLLQGRNTEAFF
16,TRBJ2-2,TRBV6-6,TRBD1,few,TGTGCCAGCAGTTACTTCGCGGGACAGGGGACCGGGGAGCTGTTTTTT,CASSYFAGQGTGELFF
14,TRBJ2-3,TRBV15,.,.,TGTGCCACCAGCAGAGATTCCCCTGTATCTACGCAGTATTTT,CATSRDSPVSTQYF
18,TRBJ2-3,TRBV4-3,TRBD2,.,TGCGCCAGCAGCCAAGATCCCTTAGGCGGGAGTGGAGCAGATACGCAGTATTTT,CASSQDPLGGSGADTQYF
16,TRBJ1-6,TRBV2,TRBD1,.,TGTGCCAGCAGTCCGGGACAGCAAGAGTTTAATTCACCCCTCCACTTT,CASSPGQQEFNSPLHF
15,TRBJ2-3,TRBV27,.,.,TGTGCCAGCACCCTAAGAGCCTCCTCGACAGATACGCAGTATTTT,CASTLRASSTDTQYF
14,TRBJ1-6,TRBV10-3,.,.,TGTGCCATCAGTGAGGCAGGTTGGTCTTCACCCCTCCACTTT,CAISEAGWSSPLHF